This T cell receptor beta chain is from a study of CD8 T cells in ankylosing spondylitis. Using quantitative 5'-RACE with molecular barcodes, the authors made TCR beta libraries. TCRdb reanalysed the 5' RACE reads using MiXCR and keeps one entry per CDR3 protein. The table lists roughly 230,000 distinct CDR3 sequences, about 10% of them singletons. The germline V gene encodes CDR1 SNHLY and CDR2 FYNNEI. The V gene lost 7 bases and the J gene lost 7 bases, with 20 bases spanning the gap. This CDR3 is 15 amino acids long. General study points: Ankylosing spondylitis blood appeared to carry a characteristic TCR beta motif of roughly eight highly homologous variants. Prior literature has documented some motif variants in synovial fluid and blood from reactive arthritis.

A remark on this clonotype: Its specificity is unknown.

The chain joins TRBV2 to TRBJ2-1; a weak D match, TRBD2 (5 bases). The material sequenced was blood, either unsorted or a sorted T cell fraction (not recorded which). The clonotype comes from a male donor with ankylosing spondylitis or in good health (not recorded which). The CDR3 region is CASTRAFSGLNEQFF. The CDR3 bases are TGTGCCAGCACCCGAGCGTTTTCGGGATTGAATGAGCAGTTCTTC.